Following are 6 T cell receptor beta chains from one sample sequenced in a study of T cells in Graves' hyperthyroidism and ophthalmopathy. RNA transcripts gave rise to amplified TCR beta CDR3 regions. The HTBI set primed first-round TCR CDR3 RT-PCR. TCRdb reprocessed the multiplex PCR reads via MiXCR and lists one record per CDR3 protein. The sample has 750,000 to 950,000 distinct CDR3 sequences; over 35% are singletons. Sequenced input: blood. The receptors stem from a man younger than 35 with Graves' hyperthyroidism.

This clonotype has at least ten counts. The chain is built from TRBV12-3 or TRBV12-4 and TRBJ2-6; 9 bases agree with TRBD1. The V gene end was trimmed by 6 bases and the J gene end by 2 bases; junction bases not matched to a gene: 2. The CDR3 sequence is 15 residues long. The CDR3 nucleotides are TGTGCCAGCAGCCGGACAGGGGCTGGGGCCAACGTCCTGACTTTC. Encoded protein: CASSRTGAGANVLTF.

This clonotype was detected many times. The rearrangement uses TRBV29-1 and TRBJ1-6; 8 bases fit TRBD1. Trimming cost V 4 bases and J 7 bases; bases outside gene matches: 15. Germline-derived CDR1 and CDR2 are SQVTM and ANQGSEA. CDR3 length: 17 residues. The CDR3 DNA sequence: TGCAGCGTTGGACCCTTGACAGGGGCACCCGGGAATTCACCCCTCCACTTT. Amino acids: CSVGPLTGAPGNSPLHF.

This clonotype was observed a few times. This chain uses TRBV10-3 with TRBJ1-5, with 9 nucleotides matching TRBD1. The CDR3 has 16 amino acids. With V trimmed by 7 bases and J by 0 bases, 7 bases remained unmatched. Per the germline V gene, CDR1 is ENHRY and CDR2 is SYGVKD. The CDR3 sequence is CAINQRTGDSNQPQHF. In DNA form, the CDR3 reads TGTGCCATCAACCAAAGGACAGGGGATAGCAATCAGCCCCAGCATTTT.

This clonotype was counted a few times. Here the CDR3 reads CASSPRGGARLEGRETQYF. The CDR3, as DNA: TGTGCCAGCAGTCCTCGCGGGGGGGCGCGTCTGGAAGGTCGGGAGACCCAGTACTTC. The chain combines TRBV7-3 with TRBJ2-5; 9 bases are a match to TRBD2. This CDR3 spans 19 amino acids. The trim removed 6 bases at V and 5 bases at J, leaving 22 bases unmatched. The germline CDR1 and CDR2 sequences are SGHTA and FQGTGA.

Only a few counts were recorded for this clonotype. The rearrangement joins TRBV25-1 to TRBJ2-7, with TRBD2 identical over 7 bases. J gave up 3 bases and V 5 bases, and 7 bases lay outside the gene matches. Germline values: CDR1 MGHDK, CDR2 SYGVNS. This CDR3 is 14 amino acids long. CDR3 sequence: CASSSMGGDYEQYF. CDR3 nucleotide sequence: TGTGCCAGCAGTTCGATGGGGGGGGACTACGAGCAGTACTTC.

CDR3 nucleotides: TGCAGTGCCGCATGGAGATCAGGGCGTGTTGGAGGACAGCCCCAGCATTTT. Amino acid sequence: CSAAWRSGRVGGQPQHF. The chain links TRBV20-1 to TRBJ1-5; tentatively, D is TRBD1 (5 bases). This CDR3 is built from 17 residues. Per germline, CDR1 DFQATT and CDR2 SNEGSKA (reference sequence). V dropped 6 bases and J dropped 7 bases, with 28 bases sitting between them.